The 18 T cell receptor beta chains presented below share a single source sample, sequenced in a study of T cell responses to AZD1222 COVID-19 vaccine. The assay was immunoSEQ multiplex PCR, and TCRdb's table has in-frame clones only and misses some. The sample holds roughly 160,000 clones, about 90% seen once. The specimen was peripheral blood, collected on day 0 of MenACWY control vaccination. The receptor source for this set is an adult in good health.

This rearrangement joins TRBV19 to TRBJ1-5, with 10 bases matching TRBD1. Per the germline V gene, CDR1 is LNHDA and CDR2 is SQIVND (reference sequence). This CDR3 comprises 15 residues. V lost 2 bases and J lost 6; bases outside the gene matches: 4. The CDR3 DNA follows: TGTGCCAGTAGTATATTAGGACAGGGGGGTCAGCCCCAGCATTTT. Translation: CASSILGQGGQPQHF. The full variable domain, rest sourced from reference TRBV19 and TRBJ1-5, is DGGITQSPKYLFRKEGQNVTLSCEQNLNHDAMYWYRQDPGQGLRLIYYSQIVNDFQKGDIAEGYSVSREKKESFPLTVTSAQKNPTAFYLCASSILGQGGQPQHFGDGTRLSIL.

This clone has more than one count but fewer than ten. The chain joins TRBV7-8 to TRBJ2-7, with TRBD1 as a possible D gene (6 bases). From germline, CDR1 is SGHVS and CDR2 FQNEAQ. V was clipped by 5 bases and J by 3 bases, with 14 bases between them. The CDR3 has 14 amino acids. CDR3 in DNA: TGTGCCAGCAGCCCAACAGGGCGACGCTACGAGCAGTACTTC. Amino acid sequence: CASSPTGRRYEQYF.

Points on this clone: One end of the junction is discordant with germline, which a read error may explain. The chain recombines TRBV11-2 with TRBJ2-3; 7 bases are a match to TRBD1. Germline CDR1 and CDR2: SGHAT and FQNNGV. This CDR3 is 13 amino acids long. The CDR3 loop is CASSLGGVNTQYF. As DNA, the CDR3 is TGTGCCAGCAGTTTAGGGGGCGTGAATACGCAGTATTTT.

V and J are TRBV5-4 and TRBJ1-4, with D unresolved. The CDR3 covers 16 residues. V lost 4 bases and J 6 bases, leaving 19 bases between the germline ends. Germline-derived CDR1 and CDR2 are SGHNT and YYREEE (reference sequence). The CDR3 region is CASSDGGFSYDEKLFF. CDR3 DNA sequence: TGTGCCAGCAGCGATGGCGGCTTCAGTTACGATGAAAAACTGTTTTTT.

The V gene is TRBV3-1 (or the pseudogene TRBV3-2), the J gene TRBJ1-4; TRBD1 aligns across 10 bases. The CDR3 runs to 15 residues. After removal of 4 bases from V and 12 bases from J, the junction contained 11 bases not matched to a gene. Germline V lookup: CDR1 LGHDT, CDR2 YNNKEL (reference sequence). CDR3 DNA: TGTGCCAGCAGCCCAGGACAGGGGGGTACGACTGAACTGTTTTTT. Translated, it gives CASSPGQGGTTELFF.

This clone was counted a single time. The chain employs TRBV6-1 and TRBJ1-1; 8 bases match TRBD1. V gave up 1 base and J gave up 3 bases; unmatched junction bases: 1. The CDR3 length is 14 residues. The germline CDR1 and CDR2 sequences are MNHNS and SASEGT. The CDR3 protein is CASSEGTGYTEAFF. CDR3 in DNA: TGTGCCAGCAGTGAAGGGACAGGGTACACTGAAGCTTTCTTT.

The rearrangement joins TRBV5-1 to TRBJ1-2; D gene unclear. CDR3 length equals 13 residues. V lost 5 bases and J lost 4, with 12 bases in between. Per the germline V gene, CDR1 is SGHRS and CDR2 is YFSETQ. The CDR3 DNA sequence: TGCGCCAGCAGTAATGACGCGCTCTATGGCTACACCTTC. Its translation is CASSNDALYGYTF.

V gene TRBV28 combines with J gene TRBJ1-5; D is ambiguous. Germline assignment: CDR1 MDHEN and CDR2 SYDVKM. This CDR3 contains 14 residues. The V gene lost 6 bases and the J gene lost 4 bases, with 13 bases spanning the gap. CDR3 sequence (DNA): TGTGCCAGCAGACTCGGAGGGTTGAATCAGCCCCAGCATTTT. Translating gives CASRLGGLNQPQHF.

As concerns this clone: The sample has other DNA sequences that encode this CDR3 too. The gene calls are TRBV12-3 or TRBV12-4 and TRBJ1-1; a possible D gene is TRBD1 (5 bases). The germline V and J ends were trimmed by 5 bases and 4 bases, with 5 bases remaining between them. This CDR3 contains 11 residues. This chain's CDR3 is CASSRGTEAFF. The CDR3 coding sequence is TGTGCCAGCAGTAGGGGCACTGAAGCTTTCTTT.

The V gene is TRBV2, the J gene TRBJ2-2; 7 bases fit TRBD2. CDR1 is SNHLY and CDR2 is FYNNEI in the germline V gene. The J segment lost 6 bases and the V segment lost 7 bases, leaving 5 bases of the junction unmatched. The CDR3 sequence is 13 residues long. The DNA for the CDR3 is TGTGCCAGCACCTCGGGAGGTGCCGGGGAGCTGTTTTTT. Its protein is CASTSGGAGELFF.

This chain connects TRBV19 to TRBJ1-2; D is unresolved. Trimming removed 3 bases from V and 4 bases from J, with 12 bases in between. Germline V gene lookup returns CDR1 LNHDA and CDR2 SQIVND (reference sequence). This CDR3 region has 14 residues. CDR3 sequence: CASSIPPSSYGYTF. The CDR3 DNA sequence: TGTGCCAGTAGTATTCCGCCCTCCAGCTATGGCTACACCTTC. The full variable domain, in which reference TRBV19 and TRBJ1-2 provide the parts outside the CDR3, is DGGITQSPKYLFRKEGQNVTLSCEQNLNHDAMYWYRQDPGQGLRLIYYSQIVNDFQKGDIAEGYSVSREKKESFPLTVTSAQKNPTAFYLCASSIPPSSYGYTFGSGTRLTVV.

The rearrangement links TRBV29-1 to TRBJ2-1; 13 bases match TRBD2. Germline assignment: CDR1 SQVTM and CDR2 ANQGSEA. This CDR3 contains 16 residues. After removal of 1 base from V and 4 bases from J, the junction contained 4 bases not matched to a gene. The CDR3 DNA follows: TGCAGCGTTGAAGGGAGGACTAGCGGGAGTTACAATGAGCAGTTCTTC. It translates to CSVEGRTSGSYNEQFF.

The chain employs TRBV5-1 and TRBJ2-1; 7 bases match TRBD2. The CDR3 spans 16 residues. Trimming at V came to 0 bases and at J to 7 bases, leaving 10 bases not matched to a gene. Germline loops: CDR1 SGHRS, CDR2 YFSETQ. For the CDR3, the DNA is TGCGCCAGCAGCTTGGACACTAGCGCAAGGGAGAATGAGCAGTTCTTC. This translates into CASSLDTSARENEQFF.

The J gene is TRBJ2-1, the V gene TRBV6-6; 9 nucleotides align to TRBD2. This CDR3 spans 19 amino acids. Germline CDR1 is MNHNY and CDR2 is SVGAGI (reference sequence). With V trimmed by 5 bases and J by 6 bases, 20 bases remained unmatched. CDR3 sequence: CASSPTGLAAGGPPNEQFF. CDR3 nucleotide sequence: TGTGCCAGCAGTCCAACGGGCCTGGCCGCGGGAGGGCCTCCCAATGAGCAGTTCTTC.

The rearrangement links TRBV29-1 to TRBJ1-2; D is uncertain. Trimming removed 0 bases at V and 8 bases at J, with 13 bases between. CDR3 length equals 13 residues. In germline, CDR1 is SQVTM, CDR2 ANQGSEA. This CDR3 is CSVEDQKGIGYTF. The CDR3 coding sequence is TGCAGCGTTGAAGATCAGAAGGGCATCGGCTACACCTTC. The whole variable domain, remainder taken from reference TRBV29-1 and TRBJ1-2, is SAVISQKPSRDICQRGTSLTIQCQVDSQVTMMFWYRQQPGQSLTLIATANQGSEATYESGFVIDKFPISRPNLTFSTLTVSNMSPEDSSIYLCSVEDQKGIGYTFGSGTRLTVV.

The J gene is TRBJ2-5, the V gene TRBV7-2; possibly TRBD1 for D (5 bases). The CDR3 has 13 amino acids. The germline gives CDR1 SGHTA, CDR2 FQGNSA. V gave up 4 bases and J gave up 2 bases, with 8 bases separating them. The CDR3 DNA sequence: TGTGCCAGCAGCTGGGGCCCTCAAGAGACCCAGTACTTC. It translates to CASSWGPQETQYF.

The chain joins TRBV27 to TRBJ1-2; perhaps TRBD1 as D (6 bases). Germline V gene data show CDR1 as MNHEY and CDR2 as SMNVEV (reference sequence). Trimming left V 6 bases short and J 6 bases short, with 20 bases between. There are 15 residues in the CDR3. DNA for the CDR3: TGTGCCAGCAGCTCCAACCGCGGACAGACTAATGGCTACACCTTC. Its translation: CASSSNRGQTNGYTF.

The chain couples TRBV6-5 to TRBJ2-5, with D possibly TRBD1 on 6 matching bases. Germline-derived CDR1 and CDR2 are MNHEY and SVGAGI. The CDR3 sequence is 16 residues long. V was trimmed by 0 bases and J by 0 bases, leaving 11 bases between them. The CDR3 DNA is TGTGCCAGCAGTTACTCTAACAGGGTGGACCAAGAGACCCAGTACTTC. This encodes CASSYSNRVDQETQYF.